This T cell receptor (beta chain) was identified during a study of blood T cells in healthy people across ages. This CDR3 has 15 amino acids. Germline CDR1 and CDR2: SEHNR and FQNEAQ (reference sequence). V dropped 2 bases and J dropped 0; count of bases not matched to a gene: 1. A word on this clonotype: As yet, its antigen is unknown.

Study-wide points: Long-lived donors carried more naive CD4+ cells and greater diversity than aged donors.

Through a sample-barcoded 5' primer and a J-beta primer mix, a second PCR was run for roughly 7 to 11 cycles. Each CDR3 protein is one row after TCRdb ran MiXCR on the 5' RACE reads. Of 750,000 to 950,000 distinct CDR3 sequences in the sample, around 24% were seen once. These data were likewise used in another study, on T cells of mothers and their children. That work adds: RNA extracted was entirely used for cDNA synthesis, about 1.6 ug per 15 ul. Related mother and child pairs showed slightly greater overlap (not significant) than unrelated pairs did.

The V gene is TRBV7-9, the J gene TRBJ2-1; 7 bases match TRBD2. Material for sequencing was blood. The sequence was collected from a boy between 10 and 17 years old in good health. The CDR3 nucleotides are TGTGCCAGCAGCTTACCTAGCGGCTCCTACAATGAGCAGTTCTTC. Its protein product is CASSLPSGSYNEQFF.